This record concerns one T cell receptor beta chain sequence. What was amplified from RNA transcripts were TCR beta CDR3 regions. The study used the HTBI primer set for a first-round RT-PCR of the TCR CDR3. TCRdb re-called the multiplex PCR reads with MiXCR, one entry per CDR3 protein. The sample holds hundreds of thousands of distinct CDR3 sequences; about 45% are singletons and the top ten take just under 8.5%. These data originate in a study of T cells in Graves' hyperthyroidism and ophthalmopathy. CDR1 and CDR2 from the germline V gene are DFQATT and SNEGSKA (reference sequence). There are 14 residues in the CDR3. V shed 6 bases, J shed 8 bases, and the junction held 9 bases outside the gene matches.

The receptor was isolated from a young woman with Graves' hyperthyroidism. V gene TRBV20-1 combines with J gene TRBJ2-7; 14 bases map to TRBD2. Sequencing was carried out using peripheral blood or thyroid tissue (not recorded which). CDR3 residues: CSASGTSGSRKQYF. CDR3 DNA: TGCAGTGCCTCCGGGACTAGCGGGAGTCGAAAGCAGTACTTC.